Following are 15 T cell receptor beta chains from one sample sequenced in a study of blood T cells in healthy people across ages. It was with a sample-barcoded 5' primer and a J-beta primer mix that a second PCR of roughly 6 to 12 cycles was run. TCRdb recomputed calls from the 5' RACE reads with MiXCR, one row per CDR3 protein. The sample lists fewer than 2,000,000 distinct CDR3 sequences; 35% to 50% were seen once. Material for sequencing was blood. The source of these receptors is a human donor in good health.

The genes are TRBV5-1 and TRBJ2-3, with a possible D match to TRBD2 (7 bases). The CDR3 has 15 amino acids. Germline V gene sequence: CDR1 SGHRS, CDR2 YFSETQ. The V end lost 0 bases, the J end lost 3 bases, and 11 bases lay between the germline ends. The CDR3: CASSLGTAGTDTQYF. Written as DNA, the CDR3 is TGCGCCAGCAGCTTGGGGACAGCGGGGACAGATACGCAGTATTTT.

The rearrangement joins TRBV21-1 to TRBJ2-4; TRBD2, the table's D call, lacks a check against the DNA. The DNA end favors TRBJ2-7, so the J call may be wrong. TRBV21-1 is a pseudogene. The CDR3 loop spans 15 amino acids. CDR3: CASSIQGLREYEQYF. CDR3 sequence (DNA): TGTGCCAGCAGCATCCAGGGCCTCAGGGAGTACGAGCAGTACTTC.

The V call is TRBV10-3, the J call TRBJ1-1; D not resolved. The CDR3 spans 13 residues. Germline V gene lookup returns CDR1 ENHRY and CDR2 SYGVKD. V was shortened by 3 bases and J by 2 bases, with 7 bases between the two germline ends. The CDR3: CAISDLPNTEAFF. The CDR3 DNA follows: TGTGCCATCAGTGACCTCCCAAACACTGAAGCTTTCTTT.

This clonotype was seen more than once but under ten times. This chain links TRBV7-2 with TRBJ1-3, with D unclear. V lost 4 bases and J lost 11, with 12 bases in between. This CDR3 region has 12 residues. The V gene's germline CDR1 is SGHTA and CDR2 FQGNSA. CDR3 region: CASSSSGEAIYF. CDR3 bases: TGTGCCAGCAGCTCCTCCGGAGAGGCCATATATTTT.

The V call is TRBV9, the J call TRBJ2-2; either TRBD1 or TRBD2 may supply D (5 bases each). The CDR3 consists of 16 residues. Germline V lookup: CDR1 SGDLS, CDR2 YYNGEE. The ends were cut back, 4 bases at V and 3 bases at J, with 16 bases in the middle. The CDR3 DNA reads TGTGCCAGCAGCCCAGAGGGGAACATAGACACCGGGGAGCTGTTTTTT. It yields the protein CASSPEGNIDTGELFF.

This clonotype occurred a few times. This chain joins TRBV29-1 and TRBJ2-7; D is uncertain. Germline V gene lookup returns CDR1 SQVTM and CDR2 ANQGSEA. The ends were cut back, 6 bases at V and 4 bases at J, with 19 bases in the middle. This CDR3 spans 14 amino acids. The CDR3 protein is CSVADPWTSYEQYF. The CDR3, as DNA: TGCAGCGTCGCCGACCCCTGGACCTCATACGAGCAGTACTTC.

This clonotype was seen just once. This rearrangement joins TRBV7-6 to TRBJ2-2; perhaps D is TRBD1 or TRBD2 (6 bases each). CDR1 and CDR2 from the germline V gene are SGHVS and FNYEAQ. The ends were cut back, 2 bases at V and 3 bases at J, with 19 bases in the middle. The CDR3 is 18 residues long. The CDR3 sequence is CASSLPKGGPWDTGELFF. The CDR3 DNA reads as TGTGCCAGCAGCTTACCAAAGGGGGGCCCGTGGGACACCGGGGAGCTGTTTTTT.

The chain employs TRBV5-5 and TRBJ2-3; 9 nucleotides agree with TRBD1. V shed 2 bases and J 4 bases; nucleotides not matched to a gene: 8. CDR3 size: 16 residues. The germline gives CDR1 SGHKS, CDR2 YYEKEE (reference sequence). DNA for the CDR3: TGTGCCAGCAGCTTCGGACAGGGGTCACCCGCAGATACGCAGTATTTT. Translating gives CASSFGQGSPADTQYF.

This clonotype was detected many times. V usage is TRBV7-2 and J usage is TRBJ2-5; D assignment may be TRBD1 or TRBD2 (5 bases each). CDR3 length: 14 amino acids. The germline V gene encodes CDR1 SGHTA and CDR2 FQGNSA. The V gene lost 5 bases and the J gene lost 10 bases, with 20 bases spanning the gap. The CDR3 DNA is TGTGCCAGCAGCCCTGTGGCTAGTGGGGGAGACCAGTACTTC. Protein product: CASSPVASGGDQYF.

Concerning this clonotype: A much larger clone differs from this one at a single base, so this may be a read error. The CDR3 DNA sequence: TGTGCCAGCAGCCCCACCACTAGTCCAAATGAGCAGTTCTTC. It codes for CASSPTTSPNEQFF. This sequence joins TRBV12-3 or TRBV12-4 and TRBJ2-1, with a possible D match to TRBD2 (5 bases). V lost 6 bases and J 7 bases, leaving 16 bases between the germline ends. The CDR3 extends over 14 amino acids.

The V and J genes are TRBV20-1 and TRBJ1-5; no definite D call. The germline CDR1 and CDR2 sequences are DFQATT and SNEGSKA (reference sequence). V lost 1 base and J lost 5, with 12 bases in between. The CDR3 runs 14 residues. CDR3 loop: CSARGVGYYQPQHF. The CDR3 coding sequence is TGCAGTGCTAGAGGGGTGGGGTATTATCAGCCCCAGCATTTT.

The V call is TRBV19, the J call TRBJ1-2, with D perhaps matching TRBD1 (5 bases). The V end was cut by 5 bases, the J end by 3 bases, with 19 bases between. Germline CDR1 reads LNHDA; CDR2 reads SQIVND (reference sequence). The CDR3 has 16 residues. CDR3 nucleotide sequence: TGTGCCAGTAGTCCTCGGAGGGAAGGGGTCGACTATGGCTACACCTTC. This gives the protein CASSPRREGVDYGYTF.

The genes are TRBV3-1 and TRBJ2-1; D is possibly TRBD2 (6 bases). CDR3 length: 16 amino acids. From germline, CDR1 is LGHDT and CDR2 YNNKEL (reference sequence). V lost 0 bases, J lost 8 bases, and 17 bases lay in between. The CDR3 coding sequence is TGTGCCAGCAGCCAAGATACGGGGGTTCTTGGGGATGAGCAGTTCTTC. Its protein is CASSQDTGVLGDEQFF.

The V and J genes are TRBV7-9 and TRBJ2-7; TRBD2 agrees at 7 bases. J lost 2 bases, V lost 5 bases, and 6 bases had no gene match. The CDR3 contains 14 residues. Germline CDR1 is SEHNR and CDR2 is FQNEAQ (reference sequence). The CDR3 bases are TGTGCCAGCAGCCCGGTGCGGGGGACCTACGAGCAGTACTTC. It translates to CASSPVRGTYEQYF. The full variable domain, completed using reference TRBV7-9 and TRBJ2-7, is DTGVSQNPRHKITKRGQNVTFRCDPISEHNRLYWYRQTLGQGPEFLTYFQNEAQLEKSRLLSDRFSAERPKGSFSTLEIQRTEQGDSAMYLCASSPVRGTYEQYFGPGTRLTVT.

This clonotype occurred a few times. The chain recombines TRBV7-2 with TRBJ2-4; D not resolved. The CDR3 totals 13 residues. V was shortened by 3 bases and J by 5 bases, with 8 bases between the two germline ends. In germline, CDR1 is SGHTA, CDR2 FQGNSA. In nucleotides, the CDR3 is TGTGCCAGCAGCTTTCTCCTGGAAAACATTCAGTACTTC. It translates to CASSFLLENIQYF. Supplemented by reference TRBV7-2 and TRBJ2-4, the full variable domain reads GAGVSQSPSNKVTEKGKDVELRCDPISGHTALYWYRQSLGQGLEFLIYFQGNSAPDKSGLPSDRFSAERTGGSVSTLTIQRTQQEDSAVYLCASSFLLENIQYFGAGTRLSVL.